Sequencing of this T cell receptor beta chain was carried out in a study of blood T cell repertoires in COVID-19. At the level of the study: Samples representing acute and convalescent COVID-19 were sourced from the United States, Italy and Spain. Sources were T cells, B-cell-depleted T cells, or PBMCs; the material itself was cDNA or gDNA.

There are 14 residues in the CDR3. CDR1 MNHEY and CDR2 SVGAGI come from the germline V gene. V lost 0 bases to trimming and J lost 5 bases; unmatched junction nucleotides: 3. As originally analysed: Reference gene primer amplification gave nucleated cell count estimates. The data were produced by immunoSEQ multiplex PCR, yet TCRdb's version contains in-frame clones alone and is incomplete. D and trimming come from the DNA, and the V and J calls and clone size come from that table. The sample shows tens of thousands of clones, 85% to 95% of them seen only once. The chain carries TRBV6-5 and TRBJ1-1, with TRBD1 matching 7 bases. The receptor was isolated from a man aged 60 to 75 with active or convalescent COVID-19. Sequencing was carried out using peripheral blood. This chain's CDR3 is CASSYSGRGTEAFF. CDR3 DNA sequence: TGTGCCAGCAGTTACTCAGGCAGGGGGACTGAAGCTTTCTTT.